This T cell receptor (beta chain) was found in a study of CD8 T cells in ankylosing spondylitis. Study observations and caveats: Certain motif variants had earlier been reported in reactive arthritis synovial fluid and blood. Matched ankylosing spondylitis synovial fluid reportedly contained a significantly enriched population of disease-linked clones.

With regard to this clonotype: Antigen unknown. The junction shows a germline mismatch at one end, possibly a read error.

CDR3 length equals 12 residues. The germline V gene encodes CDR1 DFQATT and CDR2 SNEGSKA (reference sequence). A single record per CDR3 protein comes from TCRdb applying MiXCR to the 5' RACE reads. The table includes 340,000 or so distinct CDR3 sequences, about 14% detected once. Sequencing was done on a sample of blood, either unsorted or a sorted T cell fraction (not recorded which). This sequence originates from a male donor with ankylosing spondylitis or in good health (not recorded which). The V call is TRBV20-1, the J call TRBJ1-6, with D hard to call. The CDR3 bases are TGCAGTGCTGGACGATCTAATCCACCCCTCCACTTT. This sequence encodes CSAGRSNPPLHF.